Following are 2 T cell receptor beta chains from one sample sequenced in a study of OX40 agonist ivuxolimab in advanced cancers. Produced via immunoSEQ multiplex PCR; TCRdb's table is partial and in-frame only. The sample lists over 55,000 clones, 65% to 85% seen once, with around 8% in the top ten. The sample in question was CD4+ or CD8+ T cells sorted from blood, obtained in a trial of the OX40 agonist ivuxolimab. The receptors here all came from an adult with an advanced solid tumor such as melanoma, head and neck, liver or kidney cancer.

The V and J genes are TRBV2 and TRBJ2-3; no clear D. Trimming removed 4 bases at V and 0 bases at J, with 8 bases between. Germline V gives CDR1 SNHLY, CDR2 FYNNEI. The CDR3 spans 14 residues. CDR3 in DNA: TGTGCCAGCAGTGGCGCTTCTAGCACAGATACGCAGTATTTT. This gives the protein CASSGASSTDTQYF.

V gene TRBV7-2 combines with J gene TRBJ1-5; TRBD1 matches 10 bases. The junction had 3 bases not matched to a gene; V was cut back by 8 bases and J by 5 bases. CDR3 size: 13 residues. Germline assignment: CDR1 SGHTA and CDR2 FQGNSA. The CDR3 coding sequence is TGTGCCAGCCAAGGGACAGGGGATCAGCCCCAGCATTTT. This gives the protein CASQGTGDQPQHF.